The clone carrying this T cell receptor beta chain was recorded many times. Antigen unknown. The TCR beta CDR3 regions underwent amplification using RNA transcripts as the source. Primed by the HTBI set, a first-round RT-PCR was run on the TCR CDR3. TCRdb used MiXCR to reprocess the multiplex PCR reads, holding one entry per CDR3 protein. Altogether 500,000 or so distinct CDR3 sequences are present, roughly 15% being singletons, with the ten largest covering approximately 30%. This specimen comes from a study of T cells in Graves' hyperthyroidism and ophthalmopathy. Study outcomes and limitations: Most clonotypes that expanded in the thyroid above 0.001 also showed up in blood.

Germline V gene sequence: CDR1 LGHDT, CDR2 YNNKEL (reference sequence). V was pared by 1 base and J by 4 bases, with 7 bases between. The CDR3 loop spans 13 amino acids. Sequences were obtained from blood. This TCR came from a woman between 25 and 40 years old with Graves' ophthalmopathy. The chain is built from TRBV3-1 and TRBJ1-1; D gene uncertain. CDR3 bases: TGTGCCAGCAGCCAAGGGTTCCTCACTGAAGCTTTCTTT. Translated: CASSQGFLTEAFF. Full variable domain (missing parts from reference TRBV3-1 and TRBJ1-1): DTAVSQTPKYLVTQMGNDKSIKCEQNLGHDTMYWYKQDSKKFLKIMFSYNNKELIINETVPNRFSPKSPDKAHLNLHINSLELGDSAVYFCASSQGFLTEAFFGQGTRLTVV.